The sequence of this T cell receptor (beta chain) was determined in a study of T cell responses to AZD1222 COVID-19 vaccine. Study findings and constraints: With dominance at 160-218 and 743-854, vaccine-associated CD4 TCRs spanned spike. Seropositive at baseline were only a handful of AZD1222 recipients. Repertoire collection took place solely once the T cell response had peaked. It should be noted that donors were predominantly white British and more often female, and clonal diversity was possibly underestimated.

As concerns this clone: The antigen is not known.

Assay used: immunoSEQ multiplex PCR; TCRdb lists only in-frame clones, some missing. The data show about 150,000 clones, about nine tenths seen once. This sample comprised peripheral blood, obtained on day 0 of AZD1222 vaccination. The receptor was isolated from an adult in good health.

CDR3 loop: CASSSPMAGSGHEAFF. The CDR3 DNA sequence: TGTGCCAGCAGTTCCCCCATGGCGGGCTCTGGGCATGAAGCTTTCTTT. V and J are TRBV27 and TRBJ1-1, with unresolved D. The length of the CDR3 is 16 residues. The V gene's germline CDR1 is MNHEY and CDR2 SMNVEV (reference sequence). V lost 4 bases and J lost 7, with 22 bases in between.